This T cell receptor (beta chain) derives from a study of blood T cell repertoires in COVID-19. Study as a whole: COVID-19 samples collected from the United States, Italy and Spain covered acute and convalescent phases. PBMCs, B-cell-depleted T cells, or T cells were the source of the cDNA or gDNA that made up the material.

The germline V gene has CDR1 SGHRS and CDR2 YFSETQ. Trimming took 0 bases from V and 3 from J, leaving 10 bases between them. The length of the CDR3 is 14 residues. Original methodology: Amplification of reference gene primers was used by the study to estimate nucleated cell counts. Using immunoSEQ multiplex PCR, the repertoire was profiled, and TCRdb retains in-frame clones only, with some absent. That table furnishes V, J and clone size, whereas the DNA furnished D and trimming. Among 400,000 to 550,000 clones listed, about 89% were seen once. This clone has a handful of counts. Sequences were obtained from peripheral blood. This TCR derives from a woman aged 30 to 39 with acute or convalescent COVID-19. V usage is TRBV5-1 and J usage is TRBJ2-7; TRBD2 is a possible D gene (5 bases). In nucleotides, the CDR3 is TGCGCCAGCAGCTTGGAACAGCGGATCTACGAGCAGTACTTC. It yields the protein CASSLEQRIYEQYF.